These T cell receptor beta chains were read from a single sample in a study. One entry per CDR3 protein results from TCRdb running MiXCR on the multiplex PCR reads. The sample has over a thousand distinct CDR3 sequences; 6% to 8.5% are singletons. Sequenced input: memory CD4+ T cells sorted from blood. All receptors derive from a female donor with breast cancer. The CDR3 runs from the conserved cysteine through the conserved F or W. The order of the fields is J gene, V gene, clone size, CDR3 protein. The size of a clone is reported for some rows only, either as once, few or many, or as a class for expanded clones.

TRBJ1-2	TRBV12-3/TRBV12-4	medium-sized	CASSPFTVSGYGYTF
TRBJ1-2	TRBV12-3/TRBV12-4	medium-sized	CASSSRGRGDYGYTF
TRBJ1-2	TRBV12-5	large	CASGPSGGANYGYTF
TRBJ1-2	TRBV12-3/TRBV12-4	medium-sized	CASRDRGRNPGDF
TRBJ1-2	TRBV12-3/TRBV12-4	medium-sized	CASSPAAILNYGYTF
TRBJ1-2	TRBV12-3/TRBV12-4	large	CASSPGQGGYGYTF
TRBJ1-2	TRBV12-3/TRBV12-4	-	CASSLPDGGYTF
TRBJ1-2	TRBV12-3/TRBV12-4	large	CASSLDGAGLVYGYTF
TRBJ1-2	TRBV12-3/TRBV12-4	medium-sized	CASSLGQSYGYTF
TRBJ1-2	TRBV12-3/TRBV12-4	large	CASSLGQNYGYTF